These T cell receptor beta chains were read from a single sample in a study of blood T cell repertoires in COVID-19. TCRdb's table, derived via immunoSEQ multiplex PCR, lists solely in-frame clones and lacks some. The sample has roughly 55,000 clones; around 73% are singletons. The sequenced material came from peripheral blood. The source is a man older than 75 with acute or convalescent COVID-19. The CDR3 runs from the conserved cysteine through the conserved F or W. A D gene is named only where the DNA matches it firmly. Clone size appears in some rows only: once, few, many, or a class for an expanded clone.

abundance: few; v_gene: TRBV14; j_gene: TRBJ2-7; d_gene: TRBD2; CDR3aa: CASSQRQGLAGGKRHF; CDR3nt: TGTGCCAGCAGCCAACGACAGGGACTAGCGGGGGGAAAACGTCACTTC
abundance: .; v_gene: TRBV6-1; j_gene: TRBJ1-4; d_gene: .; CDR3aa: CASSEGGYGKLFF; CDR3nt: TGTGCCAGCAGTGAGGGGGGGTATGGAAAACTGTTTTTT
abundance: .; v_gene: TRBV6-1; j_gene: TRBJ1-3; d_gene: TRBD1; CDR3aa: CASSDYGTGRGNTIYF; CDR3nt: TGTGCCAGCAGTGATTATGGGACAGGGCGGGGGAACACCATATATTTT
abundance: .; v_gene: TRBV3-1/TRBV3-2; j_gene: TRBJ1-6; d_gene: .; CDR3aa: CASSLGGVRLYF; CDR3nt: TGTGCCAGCAGTCTCGGGGGGGTTCGCCTATACTTT
abundance: few; v_gene: TRBV28; j_gene: TRBJ2-7; d_gene: TRBD1; CDR3aa: CASSLVRDRGLYEQYF; CDR3nt: TGTGCCAGCAGTTTAGTCCGGGACAGGGGGCTCTACGAGCAGTACTTC
abundance: .; v_gene: TRBV5-1; j_gene: TRBJ2-5; d_gene: TRBD1; CDR3aa: CASRTPGGRETQYF; CDR3nt: TGCGCCAGCAGAACGCCAGGGGGCCGCGAGACCCAGTACTTC
abundance: .; v_gene: TRBV19; j_gene: TRBJ1-3; d_gene: .; CDR3aa: CASSINAGASGNTIYF; CDR3nt: TGTGCCAGTAGTATAAACGCGGGGGCCAGTGGAAACACCATATATTTT
abundance: once; v_gene: TRBV3-1/TRBV3-2; j_gene: TRBJ1-1; d_gene: .; CDR3aa: CASSQRQNTEAFF; CDR3nt: TGTGCCAGCAGCCAGAGACAAAACACTGAAGCTTTCTTT
abundance: .; v_gene: TRBV11-1; j_gene: TRBJ1-1; d_gene: .; CDR3aa: CASSQRGSTVEAFF; CDR3nt: TGTGCCAGCAGCCAAAGGGGGAGTACCGTAGAAGCTTTCTTT
abundance: .; v_gene: TRBV12-3/TRBV12-4; j_gene: TRBJ2-1; d_gene: .; CDR3aa: CASSLDNEQFF; CDR3nt: TGTGCCAGCAGCCTAGACAATGAGCAGTTCTTC
abundance: .; v_gene: TRBV4-1; j_gene: TRBJ1-1; d_gene: .; CDR3aa: CASSQWVEGVTEAFF; CDR3nt: TGCGCCAGCAGCCAATGGGTCGAGGGGGTTACTGAAGCTTTCTTT
abundance: once; v_gene: TRBV11-3; j_gene: TRBJ2-1; d_gene: TRBD2; CDR3aa: CASSLGSSGYNEQFF; CDR3nt: TGTGCCAGCAGCTTAGGTTCTAGCGGTTACAATGAGCAGTTCTTC
abundance: .; v_gene: TRBV7-9; j_gene: TRBJ1-1; d_gene: .; CDR3aa: CASSPWAGLNTEAFF; CDR3nt: TGTGCCAGCAGCCCCTGGGCAGGGCTGAACACTGAAGCTTTCTTT
abundance: few; v_gene: TRBV11-1; j_gene: TRBJ1-1; d_gene: .; CDR3aa: CASSLGWTANTEAFF; CDR3nt: TGTGCCAGCAGCTTAGGATGGACAGCGAACACTGAAGCTTTCTTT
abundance: .; v_gene: TRBV7-2; j_gene: TRBJ2-5; d_gene: TRBD2; CDR3aa: CASSFAGSWGGGETQYF; CDR3nt: TGTGCCAGCAGCTTTGCTGGTAGCTGGGGGGGAGGGGAGACCCAGTACTTC
abundance: few; v_gene: TRBV19; j_gene: TRBJ2-3; d_gene: .; CDR3aa: CASSIGQGTDTQYF; CDR3nt: TGTGCCAGTAGTATAGGACAGGGCACAGATACGCAGTATTTT
abundance: .; v_gene: TRBV2; j_gene: TRBJ2-5; d_gene: TRBD1; CDR3aa: CASSAGTGEIQYF; CDR3nt: TGTGCCAGCAGTGCGGGGACAGGGGAGATCCAGTACTTC
abundance: .; v_gene: TRBV27; j_gene: TRBJ1-1; d_gene: TRBD1; CDR3aa: CASRQRLTGFGNTEAFF; CDR3nt: TGTGCCAGCAGGCAGAGATTGACAGGGTTCGGGAACACTGAAGCTTTCTTT
abundance: .; v_gene: TRBV19; j_gene: TRBJ1-1; d_gene: .; CDR3aa: CASSISGNTEAFF; CDR3nt: TGTGCCAGTAGTATTTCAGGGAACACTGAAGCTTTCTTT
abundance: .; v_gene: TRBV4-1; j_gene: TRBJ2-1; d_gene: .; CDR3aa: CASSQDGNEQFF; CDR3nt: TGCGCCAGCAGCCAAGACGGGAATGAGCAGTTCTTC
abundance: once; v_gene: TRBV5-1; j_gene: TRBJ2-7; d_gene: .; CDR3aa: CASSPGGGAFYKQYF; CDR3nt: TGCGCCAGCAGTCCTGGGGGGGGCGCCTTTTATAAGCAGTACTTC
abundance: once; v_gene: TRBV9; j_gene: TRBJ2-4; d_gene: .; CDR3aa: CASSPRGSANIQYF; CDR3nt: TGTGCCAGCAGCCCCCGGGGAAGTGCAAACATTCAGTACTTC
abundance: .; v_gene: TRBV7-6; j_gene: TRBJ2-7; d_gene: TRBD1; CDR3aa: CASSLAATGVGEQYF; CDR3nt: TGTGCCAGCAGCTTGGCCGCGACAGGGGTTGGGGAGCAGTACTTC
abundance: .; v_gene: TRBV19; j_gene: TRBJ2-1; d_gene: .; CDR3aa: CASSTSLHNEQFF; CDR3nt: TGTGCCAGTTCGACTAGTTTGCACAATGAGCAGTTCTTC
abundance: .; v_gene: TRBV6-5; j_gene: TRBJ2-5; d_gene: .; CDR3aa: CASSSRLVFGQETQYF; CDR3nt: TGTGCCAGCAGTTCCCGACTTGTATTTGGACAAGAGACCCAGTACTTC
abundance: few; v_gene: TRBV14; j_gene: TRBJ1-1; d_gene: TRBD1; CDR3aa: CASQRQGMNTEAFF; CDR3nt: TGTGCCAGCCAACGACAGGGGATGAACACTGAAGCTTTCTTT
abundance: few; v_gene: TRBV19; j_gene: TRBJ2-5; d_gene: .; CDR3aa: CASSIRGGQETQYF; CDR3nt: TGTGCCAGTAGTATACGAGGGGGCCAAGAGACCCAGTACTTC
abundance: .; v_gene: TRBV4-2; j_gene: TRBJ2-6; d_gene: TRBD2; CDR3aa: CASSQEREGYGANVLTF; CDR3nt: TGTGCCAGCAGCCAAGAGCGGGAGGGCTACGGGGCCAACGTCCTGACTTTC
abundance: .; v_gene: TRBV3-1/TRBV3-2; j_gene: TRBJ1-5; d_gene: .; CDR3aa: CASSPRAGPQHF; CDR3nt: TGTGCCAGCAGCCCCCGTGCCGGGCCCCAGCATTTT
abundance: .; v_gene: TRBV30; j_gene: TRBJ2-7; d_gene: .; CDR3aa: CAWKLSGLNEQYF; CDR3nt: TGTGCCTGGAAATTATCAGGCCTAAACGAGCAGTACTTC
abundance: .; v_gene: TRBV18; j_gene: TRBJ1-1; d_gene: .; CDR3aa: CASSPRRAGMVTEAFF; CDR3nt: TGTGCCAGCTCACCACGGAGGGCAGGGATGGTCACTGAAGCTTTCTTT
abundance: .; v_gene: TRBV11-3; j_gene: TRBJ2-3; d_gene: TRBD1; CDR3aa: CASSHSWQGGTDTQYF; CDR3nt: TGTGCCAGCAGCCACTCATGGCAGGGGGGCACAGATACGCAGTATTTT
abundance: .; v_gene: TRBV11-3; j_gene: TRBJ2-5; d_gene: TRBD2; CDR3aa: CASSLLSGGPGETQYF; CDR3nt: TGTGCCAGCAGCTTACTTAGCGGGGGGCCCGGGGAGACCCAGTACTTC
abundance: .; v_gene: TRBV30; j_gene: TRBJ1-5; d_gene: .; CDR3aa: CAWSSRGFGGNQPQHF; CDR3nt: TGTGCCTGGAGTTCAAGGGGGTTTGGAGGCAATCAGCCCCAGCATTTT
abundance: .; v_gene: TRBV6-1; j_gene: TRBJ1-3; d_gene: TRBD1; CDR3aa: CASSEMGQLGGNTIYF; CDR3nt: TGTGCCAGCAGTGAAATGGGACAGCTTGGTGGAAACACCATATATTTT
abundance: .; v_gene: TRBV12-3/TRBV12-4; j_gene: TRBJ2-7; d_gene: .; CDR3aa: CASSQVKPGEQYF; CDR3nt: TGTGCCAGCAGCCAGGTAAAGCCTGGGGAGCAGTACTTC
abundance: .; v_gene: TRBV20-1; j_gene: TRBJ1-4; d_gene: .; CDR3aa: CSAIRGEKLFF; CDR3nt: TGCAGTGCTATAAGGGGGGAAAAACTGTTTTTT
abundance: .; v_gene: TRBV11-3; j_gene: TRBJ2-7; d_gene: .; CDR3aa: CASSLAAQSGEQYF; CDR3nt: TGTGCCAGCAGCTTAGCGGCCCAATCGGGCGAGCAGTACTTC
abundance: .; v_gene: TRBV2; j_gene: TRBJ2-7; d_gene: TRBD1; CDR3aa: CASRRGQALYEQYF; CDR3nt: TGTGCCAGCAGGCGGGGACAGGCGCTCTACGAGCAGTACTTC
abundance: few; v_gene: TRBV3-1/TRBV3-2; j_gene: TRBJ1-5; d_gene: TRBD1; CDR3aa: CASSQEGTGEANQPQHF; CDR3nt: TGTGCCAGCAGCCAAGAGGGGACAGGGGAAGCAAATCAGCCCCAGCATTTT
abundance: .; v_gene: TRBV6-6; j_gene: TRBJ1-1; d_gene: TRBD1; CDR3aa: CASSYWGQAGDTEAFF; CDR3nt: TGTGCCAGCAGTTACTGGGGACAGGCGGGGGACACTGAAGCTTTCTTT
abundance: .; v_gene: TRBV10-3; j_gene: TRBJ1-1; d_gene: .; CDR3aa: CAISESEVGRAFF; CDR3nt: TGTGCCATCAGTGAGTCTGAGGTGGGTCGGGCTTTCTTT
abundance: few; v_gene: TRBV5-5; j_gene: TRBJ2-5; d_gene: .; CDR3aa: CASSLGTSIRETQYF; CDR3nt: TGTGCCAGCAGCTTAGGTACTAGCATAAGGGAGACCCAGTACTTC
abundance: .; v_gene: TRBV29-1; j_gene: TRBJ2-2; d_gene: .; CDR3aa: CSVDVGTSNTGELFF; CDR3nt: TGCAGCGTTGATGTGGGCACCTCGAACACCGGGGAGCTGTTTTTT
abundance: .; v_gene: TRBV27; j_gene: TRBJ1-6; d_gene: .; CDR3aa: CASSSDGGLGSSPLHF; CDR3nt: TGTGCCAGCAGTTCCGATGGAGGACTCGGTAGTTCACCCCTCCACTTT
abundance: .; v_gene: TRBV9; j_gene: TRBJ1-2; d_gene: .; CDR3aa: CASSVASRANYGYTF; CDR3nt: TGTGCCAGCAGCGTAGCCTCCCGGGCTAACTATGGCTACACCTTC
abundance: .; v_gene: TRBV5-6; j_gene: TRBJ2-5; d_gene: .; CDR3aa: CASSYTGSVETQYF; CDR3nt: TGTGCCAGCAGCTACACAGGGTCTGTGGAGACCCAGTACTTC
abundance: .; v_gene: TRBV27; j_gene: TRBJ1-6; d_gene: .; CDR3aa: CASSSTQSTGGSYNSPLHF; CDR3nt: TGTGCCAGCAGCTCCACCCAATCGACAGGCGGCTCCTATAATTCACCCCTCCACTTT
abundance: .; v_gene: TRBV2; j_gene: TRBJ1-2; d_gene: .; CDR3aa: CASKGTSAANYGYTF; CDR3nt: TGTGCCAGCAAAGGGACAAGTGCAGCTAACTATGGCTACACCTTC
abundance: .; v_gene: TRBV11-2; j_gene: TRBJ1-1; d_gene: .; CDR3aa: CASKKGQLTEAFF; CDR3nt: TGTGCCAGCAAAAAAGGACAGTTAACTGAAGCTTTCTTT
abundance: .; v_gene: TRBV11-2; j_gene: TRBJ2-2; d_gene: TRBD2; CDR3aa: CASSSGLAGAGELFF; CDR3nt: TGTGCCAGCAGCTCGGGACTAGCGGGAGCCGGGGAGCTGTTTTTT